The rows below give T cell receptor beta chains drawn from one sample of a study of CD8+CD57+ T cells in acquired aplastic anemia. TCRdb recomputed calls from the reads with MiXCR, one row per CDR3 protein. Found here are about 160,000 distinct CDR3 sequences, around 45% of them singletons; the top ten hold under 1.2%. Sequences were obtained from sorted CD4+, CD8+, or CD8+CD57+ T cells (not recorded which) from PBMCs. These receptors originate from a human donor in good health. The CDR3 runs from the conserved cysteine through the conserved F or W.

cdr3_aa: CASSVSEDYYGYTF; j_call: TRBJ1-2; v_call: TRBV25-1
cdr3_aa: CASSFIRTDYGYTF; j_call: TRBJ1-2; v_call: TRBV7-2
cdr3_aa: CSDGTPDTEKRYTF; j_call: TRBJ1-2; v_call: TRBV20-1
cdr3_aa: CAISGQSLTYEQYF; j_call: TRBJ2-7; v_call: TRBV10-3
cdr3_aa: CASSPGLGIKLTDSGANVLTF; j_call: TRBJ2-6; v_call: TRBV18
cdr3_aa: CASTQGSEAFF; j_call: TRBJ1-1; v_call: TRBV7-9
cdr3_aa: CASSKETGIEQYF; j_call: TRBJ2-7; v_call: TRBV7-2
cdr3_aa: CAWSVRSGARGNTIYF; j_call: TRBJ1-3; v_call: TRBV30
cdr3_aa: CASSASGYRSPLHF; j_call: TRBJ1-6; v_call: TRBV9
cdr3_aa: CASSSWGTTEAFF; j_call: TRBJ1-1; v_call: TRBV27
cdr3_aa: CAISEPPGVYEQYF; j_call: TRBJ2-7; v_call: TRBV10-3
cdr3_aa: CSARSDSIEQYF; j_call: TRBJ2-7; v_call: TRBV20-1
cdr3_aa: CASSLATDSSYEQYF; j_call: TRBJ2-7; v_call: TRBV5-5
cdr3_aa: CASSLASTPGQGAPYF; j_call: TRBJ2-3; v_call: TRBV7-2
cdr3_aa: CATKTANTEAFF; j_call: TRBJ1-1; v_call: TRBV24-1
cdr3_aa: CASSYSGLGRETRYF; j_call: TRBJ2-5; v_call: TRBV6-2/TRBV6-3
cdr3_aa: CASRPDSYYEQYF; j_call: TRBJ2-7; v_call: TRBV7-9
cdr3_aa: CASSLGQTNQPQHF; j_call: TRBJ1-5; v_call: TRBV7-3
cdr3_aa: CASSSQIGAGIYEQYF; j_call: TRBJ2-7; v_call: TRBV7-2
cdr3_aa: CATSDSSGTRVEQYF; j_call: TRBJ2-7; v_call: TRBV24-1
cdr3_aa: CASSLAGGRTTDTQYF; j_call: TRBJ2-3; v_call: TRBV7-3
cdr3_aa: CASSPFRSYNEQFF; j_call: TRBJ2-1; v_call: TRBV27
cdr3_aa: CASRPMGARKPTDTQYF; j_call: TRBJ2-3; v_call: TRBV6-1
cdr3_aa: CASTGGASYNEQFF; j_call: TRBJ2-1; v_call: TRBV19
cdr3_aa: CSAPAGVANEKLFF; j_call: TRBJ1-4; v_call: TRBV20-1
cdr3_aa: CASSETGTDTQYF; j_call: TRBJ2-3; v_call: TRBV2
cdr3_aa: CASSLAIQGTNEQFF; j_call: TRBJ2-1; v_call: TRBV7-2
cdr3_aa: CASGDNEQFF; j_call: TRBJ2-1; v_call: TRBV25-1
cdr3_aa: CASSWGQARTEAFF; j_call: TRBJ1-1; v_call: TRBV5-1
cdr3_aa: CATRSEYNEQFF; j_call: TRBJ2-1; v_call: TRBV10-3
cdr3_aa: CASSLRRSSGNVDEQFF; j_call: TRBJ2-1; v_call: TRBV11-2
cdr3_aa: CATKEINRGGATDTQYF; j_call: TRBJ2-3; v_call: TRBV10-1
cdr3_aa: CASSFGLAVFSSYEQYF; j_call: TRBJ2-7; v_call: TRBV5-1
cdr3_aa: CSARDLGRRTSGTVQETQYF; j_call: TRBJ2-5; v_call: TRBV20-1
cdr3_aa: CASSPSPGDEQFF; j_call: TRBJ2-1; v_call: TRBV9
cdr3_aa: CATRASSYNSPLHF; j_call: TRBJ1-6; v_call: TRBV15
cdr3_aa: CATSDHKGAGELFF; j_call: TRBJ2-2; v_call: TRBV24-1
cdr3_aa: CASSFHGGMSYEQYF; j_call: TRBJ2-7; v_call: TRBV11-2
cdr3_aa: CSASSETYEQYF; j_call: TRBJ2-7; v_call: TRBV20-1
cdr3_aa: CASSPRTGGGDTQYF; j_call: TRBJ2-3; v_call: TRBV2
cdr3_aa: CASSLIGDPNYGYTF; j_call: TRBJ1-2; v_call: TRBV7-8
cdr3_aa: CASSPRQAVNEKLFF; j_call: TRBJ1-4; v_call: TRBV7-2
cdr3_aa: CATSSSRGYEADTQYF; j_call: TRBJ2-3; v_call: TRBV15
cdr3_aa: CASSLVRLTGELFF; j_call: TRBJ2-2; v_call: TRBV7-9
cdr3_aa: CAISESFRVATEASF; j_call: TRBJ1-1; v_call: TRBV10-3
cdr3_aa: CSATNVTGFGEQYF; j_call: TRBJ2-7; v_call: TRBV20-1
cdr3_aa: CASSAGTGSEKLFF; j_call: TRBJ1-4; v_call: TRBV5-1
cdr3_aa: CASRKANQPQHF; j_call: TRBJ1-5; v_call: TRBV25-1
cdr3_aa: CASSEEATANNSPLHF; j_call: TRBJ1-6; v_call: TRBV2